This entry lists 20 T cell receptor beta chains sequenced from one sample in a study of cytomegalovirus exposure and HLA in healthy donors. The repertoire was sequenced with immunoSEQ multiplex PCR; TCRdb's copy has only in-frame clones and lacks some. The sample consists of 200,000 or so clones, around nine tenths of them appearing once. Sample: PBMCs. The receptors here all came from a woman between 18 and 29 years old in good health and CMV-seronegative.

This rearrangement joins TRBV27 to TRBJ2-7; the D is unclear. Looked up from germline, CDR1 is MNHEY and CDR2 is SMNVEV (reference sequence). With 2 bases removed from V and 3 bases from J, the gap between germline ends came to 8 bases. There are 13 residues in the CDR3. The CDR3 here is CASSLGAGYEQYF. The CDR3 DNA is TGTGCCAGCAGTTTAGGTGCAGGCTACGAGCAGTACTTC.

The rearrangement joins TRBV5-1 to TRBJ1-5; D is perhaps TRBD1 (6 bases). CDR1 is SGHRS, CDR2 YFSETQ, per germline. Trimming took 4 bases from V and 3 from J, leaving 14 bases between them. This CDR3 has 15 residues. CDR3 residues: CASSPAGVINQPQHF. CDR3 coding DNA: TGCGCCAGCAGCCCTGCAGGGGTCATCAATCAGCCCCAGCATTTT.

The V and J genes are TRBV18 and TRBJ2-2; tentative D call: TRBD2 (5 bases). The CDR3 has 15 amino acids. The V gene's germline CDR1 is KGHSH and CDR2 LQKENI. V was trimmed by 5 bases and J by 5 bases, leaving 15 bases between them. CDR3 DNA sequence: TGTGCCAGCTCAGCCCTCGGGGTTACTACCGGGGAGCTGTTTTTT. It yields the protein CASSALGVTTGELFF.

The chain joins TRBV5-6 to TRBJ2-7, with D tentatively TRBD1 (6 bases). Per the germline V gene, CDR1 is SGHDT and CDR2 is YYEEEE. The CDR3 sequence is 13 residues long. V shed 5 bases and J shed 0 bases, with 9 bases lying between them. The CDR3 here is CASSRTVSYEQYF. As DNA, the CDR3 is TGTGCCAGCAGTCGGACAGTCTCCTACGAGCAGTACTTC.

This chain connects TRBV2 to TRBJ2-7, with D perhaps matching TRBD1 (5 bases). The CDR3 is 15 residues long. CDR1 and CDR2 from the germline V gene are SNHLY and FYNNEI. V gave up 6 bases and J gave up 2 bases, with 17 bases separating them. CDR3 protein: CASSQGRVAPYEQYF. The DNA for the CDR3 is TGTGCCAGCAGCCAAGGCAGGGTAGCACCCTACGAGCAGTACTTC.

This rearrangement joins TRBV15 to TRBJ2-2, with 10 bases that match TRBD2. With 0 bases clipped from V and 5 bases from J, the junction kept 6 bases outside the gene matches. Per germline, CDR1 LNHNV and CDR2 YYDKDF (reference sequence). The CDR3 spans 17 residues. This CDR3 reads CATSRDRLAGQTGELFF. The CDR3 DNA is TGTGCCACCAGCAGAGATCGACTAGCGGGCCAAACCGGGGAGCTGTTTTTT.

The CDR3 loop reads CASSPVVDYEQYF. The CDR3 DNA reads as TGTGCCAGCAGCCCGGTCGTAGACTACGAGCAGTACTTC. The V gene is TRBV5-5, the J gene TRBJ2-7; unclear D gene. V was clipped by 4 bases and J by 3 bases, with 11 bases between them. CDR1 is SGHKS, CDR2 YYEKEE, per germline (reference sequence). CDR3 length: 13 residues.

This clone has a handful of counts. V and J are TRBV27 and TRBJ2-7; 11 bases fit TRBD1. Germline lookup yields CDR1 MNHEY and CDR2 SMNVEV (reference sequence). V trimming: 3 bases; J trimming: 4 bases; junction bases outside the gene matches: 2. The CDR3 runs to 14 residues. The CDR3 coding sequence is TGTGCCAGCAGTTTGGACAGGGGGCGGTACGAGCAGTACTTC. It yields the protein CASSLDRGRYEQYF.

The chain has TRBV11-2 and TRBJ2-1, with a weak D call TRBD1 (5 bases). This CDR3 has 16 residues. Trimming left V 5 bases short and J 5 bases short, with 19 bases between. CDR1 is SGHAT and CDR2 is FQNNGV in the germline V gene. CDR3 sequence reads: CASSPPGNRPNNEQFF. The CDR3, as DNA: TGTGCCAGCAGCCCCCCCGGAAACAGGCCAAACAATGAGCAGTTCTTC. Full variable domain (outside the CDR3, taken from reference TRBV11-2 and TRBJ2-1): EAGVAQSPRYKIIEKRQSVAFWCNPISGHATLYWYQQILGQGPKLLIQFQNNGVVDDSQLPKDRFSAERLKGVDSTLKIQPAKLEDSAVYLCASSPPGNRPNNEQFFGPGTRLTVL.

The CDR3 DNA reads TGTGCCAGCAGCTTGGTTGGCCAAGCCTACGAGCAGTACTTC. Translated, it gives CASSLVGQAYEQYF. The rearrangement uses TRBV5-6 and TRBJ2-7; D uncertain. The CDR3 extends over 14 amino acids. The V end was cut by 0 bases, the J end by 2 bases, with 9 bases between. The germline CDR1 and CDR2 sequences are SGHDT and YYEEEE.

The chain carries TRBV6-6 and TRBJ1-2, with TRBD1 matching 10 bases. After removal of 2 bases from V and 3 bases from J, the junction contained 6 bases not matched to a gene. The CDR3 has 16 amino acids. CDR1 is MNHNY and CDR2 is SVGAGI in the germline V gene (reference sequence). The CDR3 reads CASSYPPGQGYYGYTF. The DNA for the CDR3 is TGTGCCAGCAGTTACCCTCCGGGACAGGGGTACTATGGCTACACCTTC.

The CDR3 region has the DNA TGCGCCAGCAGCTTGGCGGGGGAGGGGTGGACTGAAGCTTTCTTT. It codes for CASSLAGEGWTEAFF. The rearrangement links TRBV5-1 to TRBJ1-1; weak D call: TRBD1 (5 bases). Trimming took off 0 bases at V and 5 bases at J, with 14 bases between the two ends. This CDR3 is built from 15 residues. Germline CDR1 reads SGHRS; CDR2 reads YFSETQ. Full variable domain (outside the CDR3, taken from reference TRBV5-1 and TRBJ1-1): KAGVTQTPRYLIKTRGQQVTLSCSPISGHRSVSWYQQTPGQGLQFLFEYFSETQRNKGNFPGRFSGRQFSNSRSEMNVSTLELGDSALYLCASSLAGEGWTEAFFGQGTRLTVV.

The chain uses TRBV6-4 and TRBJ1-1; 11 positions match TRBD1. Germline V gene sequence: CDR1 MRHNA, CDR2 SNTAGT. The J segment lost 2 bases and the V segment lost 6 bases, leaving 2 bases of the junction unmatched. The CDR3 extends over 14 amino acids. The CDR3 region has the DNA TGTGCCAGCAGAGGGACAGGGGGTAACACTGAAGCTTTCTTT. The encoded protein is CASRGTGGNTEAFF.

The J gene is TRBJ2-7, the V gene TRBV29-1, with TRBD2 matching over 10 bases. Per germline, CDR1 SQVTM and CDR2 ANQGSEA. V gave up 0 bases and J gave up 3 bases; unmatched junction bases: 5. This CDR3 spans 15 amino acids. The CDR3 spells CSVEEKAGGGYEQYF. As DNA, the CDR3 is TGCAGCGTTGAAGAGAAAGCGGGAGGGGGCTACGAGCAGTACTTC.

In this sample, this clone turned up once. The rearrangement uses TRBV7-9 and TRBJ1-1; 8 nucleotides agree with TRBD1. J lost 4 bases, V lost 1 base, and 8 bases had no gene match. The CDR3 extends over 16 amino acids. Germline CDR1 is SEHNR and CDR2 is FQNEAQ (reference sequence). The CDR3 is CASSLVSGGRGTEAFF. CDR3 DNA sequence: TGTGCCAGCAGCTTAGTATCAGGGGGCCGTGGCACTGAAGCTTTCTTT.

For the CDR3, the DNA is TGTGCCAGCAGCGTAGATAGGGGCCGCTACTATGGCTACACCTTC. It yields the protein CASSVDRGRYYGYTF. This chain links TRBV9 with TRBJ1-2; D is perhaps TRBD1 (5 bases). Germline loops: CDR1 SGDLS, CDR2 YYNGEE. The ends were cut back, 0 bases at V and 3 bases at J, with 12 bases in the middle. The CDR3 covers 15 residues.

The J gene is TRBJ1-3, the V gene TRBV29-1; D may be TRBD1 (5 bases). Trimming took off 3 bases at V and 8 bases at J, with 14 bases between the two ends. The CDR3 totals 13 residues. Germline values: CDR1 SQVTM, CDR2 ANQGSEA. CDR3 in DNA: TGCAGCGTTGACGGCCAGGGCGGAGACACCATATATTTT. Amino acids: CSVDGQGGDTIYF.

This sequence joins TRBV29-1 and TRBJ2-1; 8 bases are a match to TRBD1. Germline loops: CDR1 SQVTM, CDR2 ANQGSEA. The CDR3 runs to 14 residues. V was clipped by 6 bases and J by 7 bases; unmatched bases: 11. The CDR3 sequence is CSVRPGTGSNEQFF. For the CDR3, the DNA is TGCAGCGTCCGACCCGGGACAGGTAGTAATGAGCAGTTCTTC.

The chain recombines TRBV6-1 with TRBJ2-7, with a weak D call TRBD2 (6 bases). The CDR3 length is 13 residues. Germline assignment: CDR1 MNHNS and CDR2 SASEGT. Trimming removed 3 bases at V and 2 bases at J, with 8 bases between. The DNA of the CDR3 is TGTGCCAGCAGTGAGGGACTCACCTACGAGCAGTACTTC. Its protein is CASSEGLTYEQYF.

The chain carries TRBV2 and TRBJ2-7; D is perhaps TRBD1 (6 bases). Between the trimmed V and J ends, which lost 7 bases and 1 base, there was a span of 14 bases. Per germline, CDR1 SNHLY and CDR2 FYNNEI. This CDR3 region has 14 residues. The CDR3 DNA reads as TGTGCCAGCAAACAGGGAGAAAGGTCCTACGAGCAGTACTTC. It yields the protein CASKQGERSYEQYF.